This entry concerns a single T cell receptor beta chain. Its specificity is unknown. This sample is part of a study of T cell responses to AZD1222 COVID-19 vaccine. Timing groups of about 4 and about 12 weeks for second doses were pooled. Study results and caveats: Elevations in Spike-specific TCR breadth and depth followed administration of two AZD1222 doses. The study identified only 6 or 7 AZD1222 recipients as seropositive at baseline. Mostly white British, mostly female donors; authors suggested clonal diversity may be underestimated.

Clones were sequenced by immunoSEQ multiplex PCR, and TCRdb holds only the in-frame ones, with some missing. The table shows about 120,000 clones, with around 90% occurring only once. Sample: peripheral blood, taken 28 days after the second AZD1222 dose. The TCR sequence derives from an adult who received the AZD1222 COVID-19 vaccine.

Here the CDR3 DNA reads TGTGCCAGCAGCTGGGAACGGACCTATACGCAGTATTTT. This encodes CASSWERTYTQYF. This sequence joins TRBV5-6 and TRBJ2-3; D is uncertain. Germline CDR1 reads SGHDT; CDR2 reads YYEEEE. The CDR3 covers 13 residues. V gave up 3 bases and J gave up 7 bases, with 12 bases separating them.